The TCR beta chain under discussion was sequenced for a study of radiation and T cells in renal cell carcinoma. Study observations and caveats: From baseline, blood top tumor clonotypes peaked at 2 weeks post-radiation.

Described time point: baseline pretreatment blood. Treatment: 15 Gy SBRT to primary tumor, nephrectomy 4 weeks later. The CDR3 runs to 13 residues. Germline CDR1 is SGHNT and CDR2 is YYREEE (reference sequence). The germline V and J ends were trimmed by 2 bases and 4 bases, with 7 bases remaining between them. This clone came up once. Its antigen is as yet unknown. Other DNA sequences in this specimen translate into the identical CDR3. TCRdb's table, derived via immunoSEQ multiplex PCR, lists solely in-frame clones and lacks some. The sample records more than 20,000 clones, roughly three quarters being singletons.

The sequencing here drew on blood, taken from a patient whose treatment included radiotherapy and nephrectomy. This TCR derives from a man in his sixties with renal cell carcinoma. The chain joins TRBV5-4 to TRBJ2-1, with D unresolved. In nucleotides, the CDR3 is TGTGCCAGCAGCTTTACCGAGTACAATGAGCAGTTCTTC. It codes for CASSFTEYNEQFF.